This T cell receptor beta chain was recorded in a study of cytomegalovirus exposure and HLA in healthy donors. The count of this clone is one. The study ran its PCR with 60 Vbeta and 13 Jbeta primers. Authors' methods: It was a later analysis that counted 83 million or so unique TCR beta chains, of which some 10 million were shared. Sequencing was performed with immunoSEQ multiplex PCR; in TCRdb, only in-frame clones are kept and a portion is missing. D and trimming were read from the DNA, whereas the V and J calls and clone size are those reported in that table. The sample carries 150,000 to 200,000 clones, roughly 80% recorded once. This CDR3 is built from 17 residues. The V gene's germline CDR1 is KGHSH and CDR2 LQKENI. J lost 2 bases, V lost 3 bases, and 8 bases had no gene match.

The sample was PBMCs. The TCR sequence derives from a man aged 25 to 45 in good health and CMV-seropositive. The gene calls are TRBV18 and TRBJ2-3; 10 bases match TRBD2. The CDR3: CASSPPASGSPTDTQYF. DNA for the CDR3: TGTGCCAGCTCACCGCCTGCTAGCGGGAGCCCCACAGATACGCAGTATTTT.